The next 29 T cell receptor beta chains were all read from a single sample in a study of T-cell reconstitution after alpha-beta-depleted transplantation in children. Unique molecular identifiers tagged the TCRbeta library. TCRdb itself ran the PCR reads through MiXCR, one entry per CDR3 protein. The sample holds about 400,000 distinct CDR3 sequences, 16% seen once. Sequencing was performed on PBMCs, mostly from graft donor cells, taken 360 days after TCRalphabeta/CD19-depleted stem cell transplant. These receptor sequences come from a boy younger than two who had a stem cell transplant for Wiskott-Aldrich syndrome, so the T cells may come from the graft donor.

This clonotype was recorded a few times. This sequence joins TRBV5-8 and TRBJ2-3; the match to TRBD2 covers 11 bases. The J segment lost 4 bases and the V segment lost 2 bases, leaving 9 bases of the junction unmatched. CDR1 is SGHTS, CDR2 YDEGEE, per germline. The CDR3 runs 17 residues. The CDR3 sequence: CASSFLLAGVVPDTQYF. The CDR3 nucleotides read TGTGCCAGCAGCTTCCTACTAGCGGGAGTTGTGCCAGATACGCAGTATTTT.

This clonotype showed up just a few times. The chain recombines TRBV10-3 with TRBJ1-2; the match to TRBD1 covers 8 bases. V lost 5 bases to trimming and J lost 2 bases; unmatched junction nucleotides: 13. CDR1 is ENHRY, CDR2 SYGVKD, per germline. This CDR3 is built from 17 residues. CDR3 in DNA: TGTGCCATCAGTTCCTGGGACAGGTGGATTGTCAACTATGGCTACACCTTC. Amino acids: CAISSWDRWIVNYGYTF.

In DNA, the CDR3 is TGTGCCAGCAGCGTAGACCAATCGACAGGGATGGTACATGAGCAGTTCTTC. The encoded protein is CASSVDQSTGMVHEQFF. The V and J genes are TRBV9 and TRBJ2-1; 7 bases agree with TRBD1. V was clipped by 0 bases and J by 8 bases; unmatched bases: 14. There are 17 residues in the CDR3. CDR1 SGDLS and CDR2 YYNGEE come from the germline V gene.

This clonotype has more than one count but fewer than ten. This chain links TRBV5-5 with TRBJ1-6, with a possible D match to TRBD1 (6 bases). V was shortened by 4 bases and J by 4 bases, with 9 bases between the two germline ends. The CDR3 has 14 residues. The germline gives CDR1 SGHKS, CDR2 YYEKEE (reference sequence). CDR3 nucleotide sequence: TGTGCCAGCAGCCCTGGACAGTATAATTCACCCCTCCACTTT. This gives the protein CASSPGQYNSPLHF.

The sample holds a few counts of this clonotype. The chain combines TRBV14 with TRBJ2-1; TRBD1 might be the D (6 bases). Trimming pared 1 base from V and 5 bases from J, leaving 15 bases between. There are 16 residues in the CDR3. Germline loops: CDR1 SGHDN, CDR2 FVKESK. The CDR3 here is CASSQGWGHLDNEQFF. Written as DNA, the CDR3 is TGTGCCAGCAGCCAAGGGTGGGGACACCTCGACAATGAGCAGTTCTTC.

This clonotype has just a few counts. V is TRBV4-3 and J is TRBJ2-2; 9 bases fit TRBD1. The germline CDR1 and CDR2 sequences are LGHNA and YSLEER. The CDR3 has 17 residues. Germline trimming cut 1 base from V and 7 bases from J; bases unmatched to any gene: 10. The CDR3 DNA reads TGCGCCAGCAGCCAAGCTCGGGACAGGGTATTATTCGGGGAGCTGTTTTTT. This sequence encodes CASSQARDRVLFGELFF.

The chain is built from TRBV11-2 and TRBJ2-3; a weak D match, TRBD2 (5 bases). CDR1 SGHAT and CDR2 FQNNGV come from the germline V gene. V was shortened by 5 bases and J by 2 bases, with 23 bases between the two germline ends. The CDR3 has 18 residues. This CDR3 reads CASSPYRKGLGATDTQYF. CDR3 sequence (DNA): TGTGCCAGCAGCCCTTATAGAAAAGGACTGGGAGCCACAGATACGCAGTATTTT. Supplemented by reference TRBV11-2 and TRBJ2-3, the full variable domain reads EAGVAQSPRYKIIEKRQSVAFWCNPISGHATLYWYQQILGQGPKLLIQFQNNGVVDDSQLPKDRFSAERLKGVDSTLKIQPAKLEDSAVYLCASSPYRKGLGATDTQYFGPGTRLTVL.

J is TRBJ2-7 and V is TRBV7-2; D is ambiguous. V lost 5 bases and J lost 0, with 14 bases in between. The CDR3 loop spans 15 amino acids. CDR1 SGHTA and CDR2 FQGNSA come from the germline V gene. CDR3 in DNA: TGTGCCAGCAGCCATCGGACCCTGAGCTCCTACGAGCAGTACTTC. Protein product: CASSHRTLSSYEQYF.

This clonotype appeared a few times. The chain carries TRBV7-9 and TRBJ2-7; 9 nucleotides line up with TRBD2. This CDR3 spans 15 amino acids. Germline V lookup: CDR1 SEHNR, CDR2 FQNEAQ (reference sequence). The V and J ends lost 3 bases and 4 bases, in that order; junction bases with no gene match: 7. CDR3 amino acids: CASSFPGTSRYEQYF. As DNA, the CDR3 is TGTGCCAGCAGCTTCCCGGGGACTAGCCGGTACGAGCAGTACTTC.

This clonotype occurred many times. The chain uses TRBV28 and TRBJ2-1, with 8 bases matching TRBD2. Germline V lookup: CDR1 MDHEN, CDR2 SYDVKM. The V gene end was trimmed by 2 bases and the J gene end by 6 bases; junction bases not matched to a gene: 9. This CDR3 comprises 16 residues. The CDR3 is CASSLRGGLEGNEQFF. CDR3 nucleotide sequence: TGTGCCAGCAGTTTAAGGGGGGGACTAGAGGGCAATGAGCAGTTCTTC.

This clonotype turned up a few times. This chain joins TRBV5-1 and TRBJ2-2; D gene ambiguous. Trimming stripped 2 bases from V and 4 bases from J, with 15 bases between. The germline gives CDR1 SGHRS, CDR2 YFSETQ. This CDR3 region has 16 residues. CDR3 bases: TGCGCCAGCAGCTTACGGTATGGCGGCTCCACCGGGGAGCTGTTTTTT. It specifies CASSLRYGGSTGELFF.

The chain couples TRBV11-2 to TRBJ2-1, with TRBD1 matching over 7 bases. The junction had 11 bases not matched to a gene; V was cut back by 5 bases and J by 4 bases. Germline V gene data show CDR1 as SGHAT and CDR2 as FQNNGV. This CDR3 is built from 16 residues. Here the CDR3 DNA reads TGTGCCAGCAGCCCTAGCCCTCTGGACAGGTACAATGAGCAGTTCTTC. It encodes CASSPSPLDRYNEQFF.

This clonotype has just a few counts. This sequence joins TRBV4-2 and TRBJ1-4; maybe TRBD1 (5 bases). The CDR3 extends over 15 amino acids. V lost 0 bases and J lost 2, with 7 bases in between. Germline loops: CDR1 LGHNA, CDR2 YNFKEQ. The CDR3 protein is CASSQDRGTNEKLFF. The CDR3 DNA reads TGTGCCAGCAGCCAAGATCGGGGGACTAATGAAAAACTGTTTTTT.

The V and J genes are TRBV12-3 or TRBV12-4 and TRBJ1-3; D call uncertain. Between the trimmed V and J ends, which lost 6 bases and 8 bases, there was a span of 14 bases. The CDR3 consists of 13 residues. CDR3: CASRPPLIYTIYF. The CDR3 DNA is TGTGCCAGCAGACCACCCCTCATATACACCATATATTTT.

This clonotype was seen many times. The chain couples TRBV15 to TRBJ2-7, with D unclear. The CDR3 sequence is 13 residues long. Looked up from germline, CDR1 is LNHNV and CDR2 is YYDKDF (reference sequence). Deletions cut 0 bases from V and 9 bases from J, with 12 bases between. DNA for the CDR3: TGTGCCACCAGCAGAGATATTCAGTTGGGGCAGTACTTC. Its translation is CATSRDIQLGQYF.

The J gene is TRBJ2-5, the V gene TRBV30; D unresolved. V shed 4 bases and J shed 2 bases, with 14 bases lying between them. This CDR3 contains 14 residues. Germline lookup yields CDR1 GTSNPN and CDR2 SVGIG (reference sequence). DNA of the CDR3: TGTGCCTGGACCCCACTATGGGGTCAAGAGACCCAGTACTTC. Translated: CAWTPLWGQETQYF.

This clonotype was counted only a few times. This chain links TRBV7-8 with TRBJ2-1, with TRBD1 identical over 10 bases. V lost 2 bases, J lost 7 bases, and 8 bases stayed unmatched. CDR1 is SGHVS and CDR2 is FQNEAQ in the germline V gene. CDR3 length: 16 residues. CDR3 nucleotides: TGTGCCAGCAGCTTATCGCGGGACAGGGGCAGAAATGAGCAGTTCTTC. Protein product: CASSLSRDRGRNEQFF.

This clonotype was detected many times. The rearrangement joins TRBV20-1 to TRBJ2-7; 8 nucleotides line up with TRBD1. Germline values: CDR1 DFQATT, CDR2 SNEGSKA (reference sequence). Trimming took 6 bases from V and 3 from J; bases not matched to a gene: 13. CDR3 size: 15 residues. The CDR3 DNA reads TGCAGTGCCATGGGACAGGCCTCCTCGTTCTACGAGCAGTACTTC. The encoded protein is CSAMGQASSFYEQYF.

This clonotype showed up just a few times. The J gene is TRBJ2-5, the V gene TRBV18; a weak D match, TRBD1 (6 bases). The ends were cut back, 3 bases at V and 7 bases at J, with 21 bases in the middle. Germline V lookup: CDR1 KGHSH, CDR2 LQKENI. CDR3 length equals 16 residues. Written as DNA, the CDR3 is TGTGCCAGCTCACCTCTCCAGGGGCCTCTAATTGCGACCCAGTACTTC. Its translation is CASSPLQGPLIATQYF.

The chain employs TRBV7-8 and TRBJ2-7; TRBD2 agrees at 9 bases. From germline, CDR1 is SGHVS and CDR2 FQNEAQ. This CDR3 has 16 amino acids. The trim removed 3 bases at V and 5 bases at J, leaving 11 bases unmatched. The CDR3 spells CASSFIAGVGPNEQYF. CDR3 nucleotide sequence: TGTGCCAGCAGCTTCATAGCGGGAGTGGGGCCGAACGAGCAGTACTTC.

This clonotype showed up many times. The genes are TRBV4-2 and TRBJ1-1, with unresolved D. V was pared by 1 base and J by 6 bases, with 3 bases between. Per germline, CDR1 LGHNA and CDR2 YNFKEQ. The CDR3 runs to 11 residues. The CDR3 region has the DNA TGTGCCAGCAGCCAAGGCCCTGAAGCTTTCTTT. Translating it yields CASSQGPEAFF.

The rearrangement uses TRBV28 and TRBJ2-7, with 8 bases aligning to TRBD1. The length of the CDR3 is 15 residues. Trimming cost V 2 bases and J 2 bases; bases outside gene matches: 5. In germline, CDR1 is MDHEN, CDR2 SYDVKM. CDR3 sequence reads: CASSLMAGGTYEQYF. CDR3 nucleotides: TGTGCCAGCAGTTTAATGGCAGGGGGCACCTACGAGCAGTACTTC.

The V call is TRBV5-1, the J call TRBJ2-1, with TRBD2 as a possible D gene (5 bases). The germline V gene encodes CDR1 SGHRS and CDR2 YFSETQ. Trimming removed 5 bases at V and 3 bases at J, with 9 bases between. There are 13 residues in the CDR3. The CDR3 region is CASRERDYNEQFF. Here the CDR3 DNA reads TGCGCCAGCAGAGAACGGGACTACAATGAGCAGTTCTTC.

CDR3: CASSQDGTGDPYEQYF. The CDR3 nucleotides read TGCGCCAGCAGCCAAGACGGGACAGGGGATCCCTACGAGCAGTACTTC. The gene calls are TRBV4-1 and TRBJ2-7; 10 nucleotides match TRBD1. The V segment lost 0 bases and the J segment 2 bases; nucleotides outside the gene matches: 4. Germline V CDR1 and CDR2: MGHRA, YSYEKL. The CDR3 totals 16 residues.

The J gene is TRBJ2-3, the V gene TRBV11-2; TRBD2 aligns across 7 bases. There are 13 residues in the CDR3. Germline CDR1 SGHAT, CDR2 FQNNGV. With 5 bases clipped from V and 5 bases from J, the junction kept 4 bases outside the gene matches. The CDR3 region is CASSPGGRDTQYF. For the CDR3, the DNA is TGTGCCAGCAGCCCGGGGGGTCGAGATACGCAGTATTTT. Filled out from reference TRBV11-2 and TRBJ2-3, the complete variable domain reads EAGVAQSPRYKIIEKRQSVAFWCNPISGHATLYWYQQILGQGPKLLIQFQNNGVVDDSQLPKDRFSAERLKGVDSTLKIQPAKLEDSAVYLCASSPGGRDTQYFGPGTRLTVL.

A few counts support this clonotype. This chain links TRBV20-1 with TRBJ2-1, with D tentatively TRBD2 (5 bases). Trimming shortened V by 0 bases and J by 3 bases, and 9 bases separated the two germline ends. Germline lookup yields CDR1 DFQATT and CDR2 SNEGSKA (reference sequence). The CDR3 length is 14 residues. CDR3 in DNA: TGCAGTGCTAGAGATAGGGAGAGCTACAATGAGCAGTTCTTC. Translating gives CSARDRESYNEQFF.

This sequence joins TRBV7-8 and TRBJ2-4; the match to TRBD2 covers 7 bases. The germline V gene has CDR1 SGHVS and CDR2 FQNEAQ. V lost 3 bases to trimming and J lost 10 bases; unmatched junction nucleotides: 15. The CDR3 is made up of 16 amino acids. The CDR3 DNA reads as TGTGCCAGCAGCTTGTCGGGGCCCACCCTGGGAGGGATTCAGTACTTC. Its translation is CASSLSGPTLGGIQYF.

V and J are TRBV15 and TRBJ2-1; 8 positions agree with TRBD2. The CDR3 is 14 residues long. Germline trimming cut 5 bases from V and 8 bases from J; bases unmatched to any gene: 8. Germline CDR1 LNHNV, CDR2 YYDKDF (reference sequence). The CDR3 is CATSPTSENHEQFF. The CDR3 nucleotides read TGTGCCACCAGCCCGACTAGCGAGAACCATGAGCAGTTCTTC.

The chain links TRBV7-8 to TRBJ2-7, with D hard to call. V dropped 5 bases and J dropped 3 bases, with 5 bases sitting between them. This CDR3 region has 11 residues. From germline, CDR1 is SGHVS and CDR2 FQNEAQ. CDR3 sequence (DNA): TGTGCCAGCAGCGGTGTCTACGAGCAGTACTTC. Protein sequence: CASSGVYEQYF.